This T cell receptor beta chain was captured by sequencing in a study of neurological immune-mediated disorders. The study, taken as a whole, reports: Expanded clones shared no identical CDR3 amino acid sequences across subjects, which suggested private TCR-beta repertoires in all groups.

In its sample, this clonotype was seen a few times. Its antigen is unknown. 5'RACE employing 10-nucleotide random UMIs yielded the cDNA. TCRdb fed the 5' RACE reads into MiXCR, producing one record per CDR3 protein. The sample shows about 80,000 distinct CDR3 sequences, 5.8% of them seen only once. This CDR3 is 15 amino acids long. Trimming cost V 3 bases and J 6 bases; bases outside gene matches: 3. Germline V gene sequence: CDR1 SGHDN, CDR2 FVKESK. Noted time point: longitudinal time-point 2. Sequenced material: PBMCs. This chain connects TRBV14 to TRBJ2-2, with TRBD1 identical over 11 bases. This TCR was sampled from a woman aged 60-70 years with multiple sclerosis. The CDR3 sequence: CASSHLGQGAGELFF. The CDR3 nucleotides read TGTGCCAGCAGCCATCTGGGACAGGGGGCCGGGGAGCTGTTTTTT.